This T cell receptor (beta chain) originates from a study of blood T cells in healthy people across ages. This clonotype was detected a few times. A second roughly 6 to 11 cycle PCR used barcoded and J-beta primers. In TCRdb, the 5' RACE reads were re-called with MiXCR into one record per CDR3 protein. The data hold hundreds of thousands of distinct CDR3 sequences, with around 24% observed a single time. Trimming left V 6 bases short and J 0 bases short, with 21 bases between. The length of the CDR3 is 18 residues. CDR1 and CDR2 from the germline V gene are MDHEN and SYDVKM. This sample also appeared in a second study, on T cells of mothers and their children.

V is TRBV28 and J is TRBJ1-5; perhaps TRBD1 as D (6 bases). This TCR came from a boy younger than 18 in good health. Sample: blood. The CDR3 here is CASRTLRTGRTSNQPQHF. CDR3 nucleotides: TGTGCCAGCAGGACTCTAAGAACAGGGCGAACTAGCAATCAGCCCCAGCATTTT.